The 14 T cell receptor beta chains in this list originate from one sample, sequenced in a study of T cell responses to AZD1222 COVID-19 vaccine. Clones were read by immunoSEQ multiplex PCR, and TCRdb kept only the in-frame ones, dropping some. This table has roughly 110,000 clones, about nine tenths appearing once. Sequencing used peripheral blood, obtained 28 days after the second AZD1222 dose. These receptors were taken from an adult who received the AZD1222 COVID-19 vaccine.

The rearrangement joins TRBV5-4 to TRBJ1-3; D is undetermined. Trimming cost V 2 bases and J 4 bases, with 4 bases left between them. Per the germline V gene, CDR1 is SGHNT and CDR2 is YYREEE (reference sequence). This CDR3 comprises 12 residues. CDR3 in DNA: TGTGCCAGCAGCTTACAGGGAAACACCATATATTTT. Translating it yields CASSLQGNTIYF.

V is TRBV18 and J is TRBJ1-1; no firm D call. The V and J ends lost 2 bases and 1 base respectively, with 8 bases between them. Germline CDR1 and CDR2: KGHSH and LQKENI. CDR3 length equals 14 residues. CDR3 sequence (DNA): TGTGCCAGCTCACCATGGGGTAGGAACACTGAAGCTTTCTTT. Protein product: CASSPWGRNTEAFF.

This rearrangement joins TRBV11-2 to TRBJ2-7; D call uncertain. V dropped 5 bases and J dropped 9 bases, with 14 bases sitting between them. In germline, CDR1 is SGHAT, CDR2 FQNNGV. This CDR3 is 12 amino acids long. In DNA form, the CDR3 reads TGTGCCAGCAGCAAAAGACCCGGCGGGCAGTACTTC. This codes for CASSKRPGGQYF.

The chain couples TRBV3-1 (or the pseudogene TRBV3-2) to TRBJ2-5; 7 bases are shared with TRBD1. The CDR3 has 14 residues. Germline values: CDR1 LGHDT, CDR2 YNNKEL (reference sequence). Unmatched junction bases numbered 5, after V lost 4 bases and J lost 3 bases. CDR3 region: CASSPQGWEETQYF. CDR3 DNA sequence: TGTGCCAGCAGCCCACAGGGGTGGGAAGAGACCCAGTACTTC.

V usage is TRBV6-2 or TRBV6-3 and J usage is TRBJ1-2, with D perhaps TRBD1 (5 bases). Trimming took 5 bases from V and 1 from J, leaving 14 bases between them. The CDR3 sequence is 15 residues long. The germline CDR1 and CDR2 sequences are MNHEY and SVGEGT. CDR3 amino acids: CASSPGTLINYGYTF. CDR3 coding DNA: TGTGCCAGCAGTCCCGGGACTTTAATTAACTATGGCTACACCTTC.

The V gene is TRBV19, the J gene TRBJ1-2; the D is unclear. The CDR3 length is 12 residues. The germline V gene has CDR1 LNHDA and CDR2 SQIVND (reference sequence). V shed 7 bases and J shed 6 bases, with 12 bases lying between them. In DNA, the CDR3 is TGTGCCAGTAACGAGGACGTTGATGGCTACACCTTC. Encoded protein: CASNEDVDGYTF.

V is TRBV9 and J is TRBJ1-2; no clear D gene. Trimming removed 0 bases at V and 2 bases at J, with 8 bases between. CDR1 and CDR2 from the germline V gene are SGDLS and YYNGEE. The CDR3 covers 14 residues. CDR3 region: CASSVGQRNYGYTF. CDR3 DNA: TGTGCCAGCAGCGTAGGACAACGGAACTATGGCTACACCTTC.

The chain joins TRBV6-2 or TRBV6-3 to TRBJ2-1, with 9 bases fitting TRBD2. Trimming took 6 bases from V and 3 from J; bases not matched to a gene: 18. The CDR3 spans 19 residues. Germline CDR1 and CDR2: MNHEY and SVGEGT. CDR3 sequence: CASSPLGLAGTLLYNEQFF. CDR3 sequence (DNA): TGTGCCAGCAGCCCGCTTGGGCTAGCGGGGACCTTACTCTACAATGAGCAGTTCTTC.

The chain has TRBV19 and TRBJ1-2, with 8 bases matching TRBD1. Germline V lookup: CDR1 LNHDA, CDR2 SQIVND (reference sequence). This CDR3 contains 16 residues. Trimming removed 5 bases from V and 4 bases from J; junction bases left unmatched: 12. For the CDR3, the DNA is TGTGCCAGTAGTCCCCAGGGGGCCCTCCGGATCTATGGCTACACCTTC. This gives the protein CASSPQGALRIYGYTF. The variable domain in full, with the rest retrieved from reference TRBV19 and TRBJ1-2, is DGGITQSPKYLFRKEGQNVTLSCEQNLNHDAMYWYRQDPGQGLRLIYYSQIVNDFQKGDIAEGYSVSREKKESFPLTVTSAQKNPTAFYLCASSPQGALRIYGYTFGSGTRLTVV.

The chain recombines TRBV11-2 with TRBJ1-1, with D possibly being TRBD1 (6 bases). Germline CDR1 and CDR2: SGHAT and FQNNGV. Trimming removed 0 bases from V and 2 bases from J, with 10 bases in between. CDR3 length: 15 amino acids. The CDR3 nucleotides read TGTGCCAGCAGCTTAGATGGGGGCGCAAACACTGAAGCTTTCTTT. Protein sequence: CASSLDGGANTEAFF.

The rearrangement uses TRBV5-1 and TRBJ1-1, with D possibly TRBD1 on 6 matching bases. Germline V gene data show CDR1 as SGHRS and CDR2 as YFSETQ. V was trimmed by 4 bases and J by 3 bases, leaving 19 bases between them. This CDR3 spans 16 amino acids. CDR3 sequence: CASSPGLGAGDTEAFF. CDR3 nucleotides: TGCGCCAGCAGCCCCGGATTGGGGGCCGGTGACACTGAAGCTTTCTTT.

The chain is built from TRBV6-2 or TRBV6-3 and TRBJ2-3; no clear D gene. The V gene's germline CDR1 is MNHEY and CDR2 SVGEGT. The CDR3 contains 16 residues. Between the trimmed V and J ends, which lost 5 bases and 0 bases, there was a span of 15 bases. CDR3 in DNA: TGTGCCAGCAGTCCAACAGAGCCTGCTAGCACAGATACGCAGTATTTT. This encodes CASSPTEPASTDTQYF.

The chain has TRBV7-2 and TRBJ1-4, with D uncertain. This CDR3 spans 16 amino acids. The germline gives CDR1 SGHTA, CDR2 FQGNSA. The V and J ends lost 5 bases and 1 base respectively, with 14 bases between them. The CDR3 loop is CASSARGPGTNEKLFF. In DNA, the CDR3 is TGTGCCAGCAGCGCAAGAGGGCCAGGAACTAATGAAAAACTGTTTTTT. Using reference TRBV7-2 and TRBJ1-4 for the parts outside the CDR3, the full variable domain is GAGVSQSPSNKVTEKGKDVELRCDPISGHTALYWYRQSLGQGLEFLIYFQGNSAPDKSGLPSDRFSAERTGGSVSTLTIQRTQQEDSAVYLCASSARGPGTNEKLFFGSGTQLSVL.

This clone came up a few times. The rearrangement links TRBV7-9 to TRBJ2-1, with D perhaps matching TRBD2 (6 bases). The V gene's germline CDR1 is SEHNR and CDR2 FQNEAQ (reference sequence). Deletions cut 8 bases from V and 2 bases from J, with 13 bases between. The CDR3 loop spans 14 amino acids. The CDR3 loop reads CASELADPYNEQFF. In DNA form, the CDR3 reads TGTGCCAGCGAACTAGCCGACCCCTACAATGAGCAGTTCTTC. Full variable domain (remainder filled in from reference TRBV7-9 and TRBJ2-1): DTGVSQNPRHKITKRGQNVTFRCDPISEHNRLYWYRQTLGQGPEFLTYFQNEAQLEKSRLLSDRFSAERPKGSFSTLEIQRTEQGDSAMYLCASELADPYNEQFFGPGTRLTVL.